Shown below are 32 T cell receptor beta chains from a single sample sequenced in a study of blood T cells in healthy people across ages. A second 7 to 11 cycle PCR used barcoded and J-beta primers. TCRdb re-called the 5' RACE reads through MiXCR, storing one row per CDR3 protein. The repertoire holds roughly 800,000 distinct CDR3 sequences, with more than 45% as singletons. Sequenced input: blood. The source of these receptors is a man aged 25-45 years in good health.

This clonotype was counted a few times. V is TRBV7-2 and J is TRBJ2-5; D gene ambiguous. Germline V gene lookup returns CDR1 SGHTA and CDR2 FQGNSA. Trimming removed 6 bases from V and 2 bases from J, with 7 bases in between. The CDR3 covers 12 residues. CDR3 residues: CASSRIQETQYF. Written as DNA, the CDR3 is TGTGCCAGCAGTCGTATACAAGAGACCCAGTACTTC.

The genes are TRBV18 and TRBJ1-6; 7 bases agree with TRBD1. V lost 1 base and J lost 8; bases outside the gene matches: 5. The CDR3 has 15 residues. The germline V gene has CDR1 KGHSH and CDR2 LQKENI. CDR3 protein: CASSPRPQGDSPLHF. The CDR3 DNA reads as TGTGCCAGCTCACCACGCCCGCAGGGGGATTCACCCCTCCACTTT.

This clonotype has only one observation. DNA of the CDR3: TGTGCCAGCAGTCCTAGGGGTGTGGACATTCAGTACTTC. Translation gives CASSPRGVDIQYF. The rearrangement uses TRBV28 and TRBJ2-4; a weak D match, TRBD1 (5 bases). Germline V gives CDR1 MDHEN, CDR2 SYDVKM. CDR3 length: 13 amino acids. V was cut by 5 bases and J by 8 bases, with 13 bases left in between.

CDR3 region: CASSLASVWHGYTF. The CDR3 DNA reads TGTGCCAGCAGCTTGGCCAGCGTATGGCATGGCTACACCTTC. The chain employs TRBV5-6 and TRBJ1-2; D is ambiguous. The CDR3 runs to 14 residues. Trimming shortened V by 0 bases and J by 6 bases, and 12 bases separated the two germline ends. The germline V gene has CDR1 SGHDT and CDR2 YYEEEE.

V is TRBV29-1 and J is TRBJ2-7; D is unresolved. V was shortened by 1 base and J by 0 bases, with 13 bases between the two germline ends. Germline lookup yields CDR1 SQVTM and CDR2 ANQGSEA. CDR3 length: 15 residues. Written as DNA, the CDR3 is TGCAGCGTTGAAGTCCCCGGGTTTACCTCCTACGAGCAGTACTTC. Encoded protein: CSVEVPGFTSYEQYF.

The J gene is TRBJ2-7, the V gene TRBV20-1, with 7 bases fitting TRBD1. Germline V gene sequence: CDR1 DFQATT, CDR2 SNEGSKA (reference sequence). This CDR3 contains 16 residues. V shed 1 base and J 0 bases; nucleotides not matched to a gene: 9. This CDR3 is CSARVHDRASSYEQYF. The CDR3 nucleotides read TGCAGTGCTAGAGTCCACGACAGGGCGAGCTCCTACGAGCAGTACTTC.

In DNA, the CDR3 is TGTGCCAGCAGCACTACACGGGGGTTAGGCGAGCAGTACTTC. It yields the protein CASSTTRGLGEQYF. The genes are TRBV11-1 and TRBJ2-5, with D possibly being TRBD2 (6 bases). The J call may be mistaken, given a closer DNA end match to TRBJ2-7. Germline V gene data show CDR1 as SGHAT and CDR2 as FQDESV (reference sequence). This CDR3 contains 14 residues.

This clonotype has ten or more counts. The gene calls are TRBV4-2 and TRBJ2-7; no clear D gene. The CDR3 consists of 12 residues. V lost 6 bases to trimming and J lost 1 base, with 7 bases between them. Per germline, CDR1 LGHNA and CDR2 YNFKEQ. The CDR3 bases are TGTGCCAGCAGTTACATGTCCTACGAGCAGTACTTC. This sequence encodes CASSYMSYEQYF.

This clonotype showed up just once. The rearrangement joins TRBV13 to TRBJ2-5; D tentatively reads TRBD1 or TRBD2 (5 bases each). From germline, CDR1 is PRHDT and CDR2 FYEKMQ (reference sequence). V was trimmed by 5 bases and J by 11 bases, leaving 15 bases between them. The CDR3 loop spans 12 amino acids. This chain's CDR3 is CASSTGTEEQYF. CDR3 nucleotide sequence: TGTGCCAGCAGCACCGGGACCGAAGAGCAGTACTTC. The full variable domain, its missing parts supplied by reference TRBV13 and TRBJ2-5, is AAGVIQSPRHLIKEKRETATLKCYPIPRHDTVYWYQQGPGQDPQFLISFYEKMQSDKGSIPDRFSAQQFSDYHSELNMSSLELGDSALYFCASSTGTEEQYFGPGTRLLVL.

The V and J genes are TRBV6-2 or TRBV6-3 and TRBJ2-2, with D uncertain. The V and J ends lost 6 bases and 0 bases respectively, with 11 bases between them. This CDR3 spans 15 amino acids. Germline CDR1 and CDR2: MNHEY and SVGEGT. CDR3: CASSHRASNTGELFF. In DNA form, the CDR3 reads TGTGCCAGCAGCCACCGGGCCTCGAACACCGGGGAGCTGTTTTTT.

Here the CDR3 reads CASSLEGQPLNTEAFF. The CDR3 DNA reads as TGTGCCAGCAGCTTAGAGGGACAGCCCTTGAACACTGAAGCTTTCTTT. The chain carries TRBV7-9 and TRBJ1-1, with 7 bases lining up with TRBD1. The V segment lost 1 base and the J segment 0 bases; nucleotides outside the gene matches: 5. Germline V gives CDR1 SEHNR, CDR2 FQNEAQ (reference sequence). The CDR3 runs to 16 residues.

The rearrangement uses TRBV20-1 and TRBJ2-3; 7 bases line up with TRBD2. This CDR3 has 14 residues. Losses at the gene ends were 5 bases for V and 1 base for J; bases not matched to a gene: 6. Germline CDR1 is DFQATT and CDR2 is SNEGSKA (reference sequence). CDR3 sequence: CSASTSQGTDTQYF. The DNA of the CDR3 is TGCAGTGCTTCGACTAGCCAGGGCACAGATACGCAGTATTTT.

J is TRBJ2-5 and V is TRBV18; D possibly matches TRBD1 or TRBD2 (5 bases each). This CDR3 has 15 residues. The germline V gene encodes CDR1 KGHSH and CDR2 LQKENI. Trimming shortened V by 0 bases and J by 5 bases, and 13 bases separated the two germline ends. The CDR3 DNA is TGTGCCAGCTCACCACCCGGGACGGCCGACGAGACCCAGTACTTC. Its translation: CASSPPGTADETQYF.

V and J are TRBV7-9 and TRBJ2-5, with 7 positions matching TRBD2. Germline CDR1 and CDR2: SEHNR and FQNEAQ (reference sequence). V shed 0 bases, J shed 2 bases, and the junction held 9 bases outside the gene matches. The CDR3 runs to 17 residues. CDR3 amino acids: CASSLAPRQAGQETQYF. The CDR3 nucleotides read TGTGCCAGCAGCTTAGCTCCCCGTCAAGCGGGGCAAGAGACCCAGTACTTC. The full variable domain, rest sourced from reference TRBV7-9 and TRBJ2-5, is DTGVSQNPRHKITKRGQNVTFRCDPISEHNRLYWYRQTLGQGPEFLTYFQNEAQLEKSRLLSDRFSAERPKGSFSTLEIQRTEQGDSAMYLCASSLAPRQAGQETQYFGPGTRLLVL.

This clonotype was observed many times. The chain carries TRBV29-1 and TRBJ2-5; D is tentatively TRBD1 or TRBD2 (6 bases each). Germline V gene lookup returns CDR1 SQVTM and CDR2 ANQGSEA. The CDR3 has 13 amino acids. V gave up 3 bases and J gave up 5 bases, with 13 bases separating them. The CDR3 protein is CSVDEGGAETQYF. For the CDR3, the DNA is TGCAGCGTTGATGAGGGGGGCGCGGAGACCCAGTACTTC.

The chain combines TRBV6-5 with TRBJ2-5, with 7 bases fitting TRBD2. The J call may be mistaken, given a closer DNA end match to TRBJ2-7. Germline CDR1 and CDR2: MNHEY and SVGAGI. This CDR3 has 16 residues. This chain's CDR3 is CASSYTDVGGPYEQYF. CDR3 DNA sequence: TGTGCCAGCAGTTACACCGACGTGGGAGGGCCCTACGAGCAGTACTTC.

CDR3 DNA sequence: TGTGCCAGCAGTCCCGGGACTAGGGGCGAGCAGTACTTC. Its protein is CASSPGTRGEQYF. The V call is TRBV27, the J call TRBJ2-4; 8 nucleotides agree with TRBD2. The better agreement between TRBJ2-7 and the DNA end casts doubt on the J call. The germline V gene encodes CDR1 MNHEY and CDR2 SMNVEV (reference sequence). The CDR3 length is 13 residues.

The V and J genes are TRBV6-4 and TRBJ1-6; D not resolved. Germline V gene lookup returns CDR1 MRHNA and CDR2 SNTAGT. The V and J ends lost 10 bases and 3 bases respectively, with 16 bases between them. The CDR3 totals 15 residues. CDR3 DNA sequence: TGTGCCACCCCTATACGGGCCCACTATAATTCACCCCTCCACTTT. It codes for CATPIRAHYNSPLHF.

The chain recombines TRBV4-1 with TRBJ1-2; D unclear. This CDR3 is built from 14 residues. V lost 0 bases and J lost 4, with 9 bases in between. Germline-derived CDR1 and CDR2 are MGHRA and YSYEKL. The CDR3 loop is CASSQEGNGYGYTF. The CDR3 bases are TGCGCCAGCAGCCAAGAAGGGAACGGCTATGGCTACACCTTC.

Worth noting for this clonotype: A read error may produce the germline difference seen at one junction end. The chain employs TRBV20-1 and TRBJ2-1; a possible D gene is TRBD2 (5 bases). In germline, CDR1 is DFQATT, CDR2 SNEGSKA (reference sequence). The CDR3 consists of 13 residues. Written as DNA, the CDR3 is TGCAGTGCTAGATTCGGGATGTACAGTGAGCAGTTCTTC. Translation gives CSARFGMYSEQFF.

This clonotype came up a few times. The chain recombines TRBV29-1 with TRBJ2-3; perhaps TRBD2 as D (6 bases). The germline V gene encodes CDR1 SQVTM and CDR2 ANQGSEA. The CDR3 length is 13 residues. V was shortened by 7 bases and J by 0 bases, with 11 bases between the two germline ends. The CDR3 DNA is TGCAGCGGAACTAGCTCAAGCACAGATACGCAGTATTTT. Its protein product is CSGTSSSTDTQYF.

The chain recombines TRBV2 with TRBJ1-2, with 7 bases fitting TRBD1. CDR1 SNHLY and CDR2 FYNNEI come from the germline V gene. V shed 6 bases and J 2 bases; nucleotides not matched to a gene: 6. The CDR3 length is 14 residues. The chain's CDR3 is CASSPGQINYGYTF. The CDR3 coding sequence is TGTGCCAGCAGCCCGGGACAGATAAACTATGGCTACACCTTC.

This clonotype has a single count. The chain joins TRBV12-3 or TRBV12-4 to TRBJ1-4; D gene uncertain. The V gene lost 5 bases and the J gene lost 4 bases, with 14 bases spanning the gap. This CDR3 spans 15 amino acids. This CDR3 reads CASSQYTGDNEKLFF. The CDR3 DNA reads TGTGCCAGCAGTCAGTACACCGGGGATAATGAAAAACTGTTTTTT.

This clonotype has only a few counts. Possible read error: a much larger clone is one base away. This chain connects TRBV4-1 to TRBJ2-1; possibly TRBD2 for D (5 bases). From germline, CDR1 is MGHRA and CDR2 YSYEKL. The CDR3 runs 14 residues. V lost 5 bases to trimming and J lost 9 bases, with 17 bases between them. As DNA, the CDR3 is TGCGCCAGCAGCGCGGCGTCGATCGAGGGTGAGCAGTTCTTC. Amino acid sequence: CASSAASIEGEQFF.

The J gene is TRBJ1-2, the V gene TRBV9, with D possibly being TRBD1 (5 bases). V was cut by 0 bases and J by 5 bases, with 17 bases left in between. CDR3 length: 16 residues. Germline-derived CDR1 and CDR2 are SGDLS and YYNGEE. The CDR3 loop is CASSVAAQGLGYGYTF. CDR3 DNA: TGTGCCAGCAGCGTAGCGGCCCAGGGTTTGGGGTATGGCTACACCTTC.

With regard to this clonotype: One end of the junction varies from germline; a read error may be responsible. The chain is built from TRBV7-2 and TRBJ1-6, with 8 bases matching TRBD1. Per the germline V gene, CDR1 is SGHTA and CDR2 is FQGNSA. The CDR3 contains 14 residues. The CDR3 nucleotides read TGTGTCAGCAGCGAACCGGGACAGGTCAGACCCCTCCACTTT. Translating gives CVSSEPGQVRPLHF. The full variable domain, in which reference TRBV7-2 and TRBJ1-6 provide the parts outside the CDR3, is GAGVSQSPSNKVTEKGKDVELRCDPISGHTALYWYRQSLGQGLEFLIYFQGNSAPDKSGLPSDRFSAERTGGSVSTLTIQRTQQEDSAVYLCVSSEPGQVRPLHFGNGTRLTVT.

The chain uses TRBV7-2 and TRBJ1-4, with D maybe TRBD1 (6 bases). Germline CDR1 is SGHTA and CDR2 is FQGNSA. The V end lost 1 base, the J end lost 7 bases, and 16 bases lay between the germline ends. The CDR3 is 16 amino acids. The CDR3 DNA reads as TGTGCCAGCAGCTTAGGTTCGGGGGGCGGTGGTGAAAAACTGTTTTTT. Translating gives CASSLGSGGGGEKLFF.

This clonotype occurred a few times. The CDR3 region has the DNA TGTGCCAGCAGCTTAGGCAGGGTGGCCGAGCAGTACTTC. It is translated as CASSLGRVAEQYF. V usage is TRBV7-2 and J usage is TRBJ2-7, with D perhaps TRBD1 (5 bases). V shed 1 base and J shed 6 bases, with 10 bases lying between them. In germline, CDR1 is SGHTA, CDR2 FQGNSA. The CDR3 contains 13 residues.

The chain recombines TRBV4-1 with TRBJ2-7; D is unresolved. Trimming pared 4 bases from V and 3 bases from J, leaving 10 bases between. Germline V gene data show CDR1 as MGHRA and CDR2 as YSYEKL. The CDR3 covers 13 residues. The CDR3 sequence: CASSLVLRYEQYF. The CDR3 region has the DNA TGCGCCAGCAGCCTCGTGCTCCGCTACGAGCAGTACTTC.

The V and J genes are TRBV18 and TRBJ2-3; D is ambiguous. The CDR3 runs 14 residues. Trimming took 3 bases from V and 3 from J, leaving 10 bases between them. Germline V gene lookup returns CDR1 KGHSH and CDR2 LQKENI. CDR3 bases: TGTGCCAGCTCACCGGAGCCCTGGACAGATACGCAGTATTTT. This sequence encodes CASSPEPWTDTQYF. Full variable domain (remainder filled in from reference TRBV18 and TRBJ2-3): NAGVMQNPRHLVRRRGQEARLRCSPMKGHSHVYWYRQLPEEGLKFMVYLQKENIIDESGMPKERFSAEFPKEGPSILRIQQVVRGDSAAYFCASSPEPWTDTQYFGPGTRLTVL.

This clonotype was seen a handful of times. This chain joins TRBV5-1 and TRBJ2-7; 8 bases match TRBD1. This CDR3 has 16 residues. The germline V gene encodes CDR1 SGHRS and CDR2 YFSETQ. Trimming removed 4 bases from V and 3 bases from J; junction bases left unmatched: 12. CDR3 nucleotides: TGCGCCAGCAGCGTGGAACGGACAGGGACTTACTACGAGCAGTACTTC. This sequence encodes CASSVERTGTYYEQYF.

This clonotype was counted only a few times. This chain connects TRBV20-1 to TRBJ1-5; 8 nucleotides align to TRBD1. Germline CDR1 is DFQATT and CDR2 is SNEGSKA (reference sequence). After removal of 4 bases from V and 9 bases from J, the junction contained 11 bases not matched to a gene. CDR3 length: 14 amino acids. The CDR3 spells CSAIQGVGQGPQHF. CDR3 coding DNA: TGCAGTGCTATACAGGGGGTTGGACAGGGGCCCCAGCATTTT.